This T cell receptor (beta chain) was identified during a study of CD8+ T cells in alopecia areata. Sequencing used cDNA as its template, made by extracting RNA and reverse transcribing it. Sequencing was performed with immunoSEQ multiplex PCR; in TCRdb, only in-frame clones are kept and a portion is missing. The top ten hold 12% to 15% of the sample, which has 150,000 to 200,000 clones, about 60% seen once. This clone showed up just once. Antigen unknown. One end of the junction varies from germline; a read error may be responsible. Treatment noted: oral pan-JAK inhibitor, 5-10 mg twice daily. CDR3 size: 15 residues. CDR1 SGDLS and CDR2 YYNGEE come from the germline V gene. Notes on the study in general: For patients receiving tofacitinib, scalp clonality and expanded CD8+ clones among the top 100 significantly decreased.

The chain uses TRBV9 and TRBJ1-1; 7 nucleotides agree with TRBD1. The source is a human donor with alopecia areata. This sample comprised CD4+ T cells sorted from blood, obtained at week 24, from a patient treated with tofacitinib. The CDR3 sequence is CASSVEGQTNTGAFF. For the CDR3, the DNA is TGTGCCAGCAGCGTAGAGGGACAGACGAACACTGGAGCTTTCTTT.